Each of the 31 T cell receptor beta chains below was sequenced from the same sample in a study of cytomegalovirus exposure and HLA in healthy donors. Both 60 Vbeta primers and 13 Jbeta primers went into the PCR. The protocol was immunoSEQ multiplex PCR, while the TCRdb copy is restricted to in-frame clones and leaves out a portion. This table has 200,000 or so clones, 80% to 85% appearing once. The source material was PBMCs. These receptors were collected from a woman younger than 35 in good health and CMV-seropositive.

The chain links TRBV15 to TRBJ1-6; tentative D call: TRBD1 (6 bases). Germline CDR1 reads LNHNV; CDR2 reads YYDKDF (reference sequence). With 1 base removed from V and 7 bases from J, the gap between germline ends came to 11 bases. This CDR3 spans 15 amino acids. The CDR3 bases are TGTGCCACCAGCAGAGGTAACAGGGAGAATTCACCCCTCCACTTT. It yields the protein CATSRGNRENSPLHF.

This CDR3 is CASSWTLAGGGELFF. Here the CDR3 DNA reads TGTGCCAGCAGCTGGACACTAGCGGGGGGCGGGGAGCTGTTTTTT. The chain carries TRBV7-2 and TRBJ2-2; TRBD2 aligns across 12 bases. The CDR3 consists of 15 residues. Germline trimming cut 4 bases from V and 7 bases from J; bases unmatched to any gene: 4. CDR1 and CDR2 from the germline V gene are SGHTA and FQGNSA. The full variable domain, in which reference TRBV7-2 and TRBJ2-2 provide the parts outside the CDR3, is GAGVSQSPSNKVTEKGKDVELRCDPISGHTALYWYRQSLGQGLEFLIYFQGNSAPDKSGLPSDRFSAERTGGSVSTLTIQRTQQEDSAVYLCASSWTLAGGGELFFGEGSRLTVL.

With regard to this clone: This sample includes further DNA sequences coding for the same CDR3. The V gene is TRBV4-1, the J gene TRBJ2-1; TRBD2 might be the D (6 bases). This CDR3 comprises 14 residues. The germline V gene encodes CDR1 MGHRA and CDR2 YSYEKL. V was pared by 3 bases and J by 4 bases, with 10 bases between. The CDR3, as DNA: TGCGCCAGCAGCCAGGGGGGTACTTACAATGAGCAGTTCTTC. Protein sequence: CASSQGGTYNEQFF.

CDR3 loop: CASFGGANTQYF. The CDR3 nucleotides are TGTGCCAGCTTCGGGGGAGCGAATACGCAGTATTTT. This rearrangement joins TRBV2 to TRBJ2-3, with D perhaps matching TRBD2 (6 bases). Germline V CDR1 and CDR2: SNHLY, FYNNEI. The V end lost 8 bases, the J end lost 7 bases, and 13 bases lay between the germline ends. This CDR3 region has 12 residues.

The V and J genes are TRBV11-2 and TRBJ1-1, with D perhaps matching TRBD1 (6 bases). The germline CDR1 and CDR2 sequences are SGHAT and FQNNGV. Trimming removed 0 bases at V and 8 bases at J, with 10 bases between. The CDR3 extends over 13 amino acids. The CDR3 DNA reads as TGTGCCAGCAGCTTAGACCAAGGGGGAGAAGCTTTCTTT. Residues: CASSLDQGGEAFF.

The rearrangement links TRBV7-2 to TRBJ1-1; D not resolved. This CDR3 is 12 amino acids long. Looked up from germline, CDR1 is SGHTA and CDR2 is FQGNSA. V lost 2 bases to trimming and J lost 6 bases, with 7 bases between them. The CDR3 DNA reads TGTGCCAGCAGCTTAATACAGTCTGAAGCTTTCTTT. It translates to CASSLIQSEAFF.

This clone turned up a few times. The chain employs TRBV10-3 and TRBJ1-4, with 8 bases fitting TRBD1. Germline V gene sequence: CDR1 ENHRY, CDR2 SYGVKD. The CDR3 has 15 amino acids. Trimming cost V 3 bases and J 4 bases; bases outside gene matches: 4. CDR3 nucleotide sequence: TGTGCCATCAGTGATAGGGGACAGGATAATGAAAAACTGTTTTTT. Residues: CAISDRGQDNEKLFF.

This clone was found a few times. The V and J genes are TRBV4-1 and TRBJ2-1; D gene unclear. Trimming pared 0 bases from V and 8 bases from J, leaving 5 bases between. The CDR3 sequence is 12 residues long. Germline values: CDR1 MGHRA, CDR2 YSYEKL. CDR3 in amino acids: CASSQDLYEQFF. Here the CDR3 DNA reads TGCGCCAGCAGCCAAGACTTGTATGAGCAGTTCTTC.

The chain combines TRBV30 with TRBJ2-7, with 7 nucleotides matching TRBD2. CDR1 and CDR2 from the germline V gene are GTSNPN and SVGIG (reference sequence). CDR3 length: 13 amino acids. The V segment lost 3 bases and the J segment 4 bases; nucleotides outside the gene matches: 6. The CDR3 bases are TGTGCCTGGAGGGCTTGGGGAGGGTACGAGCAGTACGTC. Translation: CAWRAWGGYEQYV.

V is TRBV11-3 and J is TRBJ2-7; TRBD2 is a possible D gene (5 bases). Germline V lookup: CDR1 SGHNT, CDR2 YENEEA. The CDR3 consists of 14 residues. Trimming cost V 4 bases and J 0 bases, with 10 bases left between them. The CDR3 is CASSYGGSSYEQYF. CDR3 bases: TGTGCCAGCAGCTACGGTGGGAGCTCCTACGAGCAGTACTTC.

In the case of this clone: At one boundary the junction diverges from the germline segment, which might be a read error. The chain links TRBV11-2 to TRBJ2-7, with 10 bases fitting TRBD1. The CDR3 loop spans 16 amino acids. CDR1 is SGHAT and CDR2 is FQNNGV in the germline V gene. The DNA of the CDR3 is TGTGCCCGCAGCCCAAGGGGGGACAGGGGCCGCTACGAGCAGTACTTC. This gives the protein CARSPRGDRGRYEQYF. Using reference TRBV11-2 and TRBJ2-7 for the parts outside the CDR3, the full variable domain is EAGVAQSPRYKIIEKRQSVAFWCNPISGHATLYWYQQILGQGPKLLIQFQNNGVVDDSQLPKDRFSAERLKGVDSTLKIQPAKLEDSAVYLCARSPRGDRGRYEQYFGPGTRLTVT.

This chain joins TRBV6-6 and TRBJ2-3; TRBD2 matches at 8 bases. Germline CDR1 is MNHNY and CDR2 is SVGAGI (reference sequence). The CDR3 sequence is 16 residues long. V was clipped by 5 bases and J by 2 bases; unmatched bases: 9. CDR3 sequence: CASSVLGGGNTDTQYF. The CDR3 nucleotides read TGTGCCAGCAGTGTACTCGGCGGGGGGAACACAGATACGCAGTATTTT.

CDR3 DNA: TGTGCCAGCAGTGTATCGGTGTCTGAAGCTTTCTTT. Amino acid sequence: CASSVSVSEAFF. The chain links TRBV6-1 to TRBJ1-1; D gene unclear. Per the germline V gene, CDR1 is MNHNS and CDR2 is SASEGT. V lost 4 bases and J 6 bases, leaving 9 bases between the germline ends. This CDR3 comprises 12 residues.

J is TRBJ2-3 and V is TRBV7-9, with D perhaps matching TRBD1 (5 bases). The germline CDR1 and CDR2 sequences are SEHNR and FQNEAQ (reference sequence). Trimming left V 8 bases short and J 5 bases short, with 8 bases between. The CDR3 length is 11 residues. The CDR3 spells CASGQGDTQYF. In DNA, the CDR3 is TGTGCCAGCGGCCAGGGAGATACGCAGTATTTT.

The V call is TRBV13, the J call TRBJ1-2; D ambiguous. The CDR3 loop spans 13 amino acids. CDR1 is PRHDT and CDR2 is FYEKMQ in the germline V gene (reference sequence). Between the trimmed V and J ends, which lost 2 bases and 6 bases, there was a span of 10 bases. CDR3 DNA sequence: TGTGCCAGCAGCTTAAGAGGTGCGCATGGCTACACCTTC. Protein sequence: CASSLRGAHGYTF.

The rearrangement links TRBV29-1 to TRBJ1-1; a weak D match, TRBD1 (6 bases). V lost 8 bases to trimming and J lost 1 base, with 11 bases between them. The CDR3 loop spans 12 amino acids. Looked up from germline, CDR1 is SQVTM and CDR2 is ANQGSEA. The CDR3 reads CSFNRANTEAFF. The DNA for the CDR3 is TGCAGCTTTAACAGGGCGAACACTGAAGCTTTCTTT.

The chain links TRBV5-1 to TRBJ1-2, with 7 positions matching TRBD1. Trimming removed 4 bases from V and 3 bases from J; junction bases left unmatched: 6. The CDR3 extends over 14 amino acids. The V gene's germline CDR1 is SGHRS and CDR2 YFSETQ. The CDR3 here is CASSPRDSYYGYTF. The CDR3 bases are TGCGCCAGCAGCCCCCGGGACAGCTACTATGGCTACACCTTC.

Regarding this clone: Other DNA variants within this sample encode the same CDR3. V gene TRBV6-5 combines with J gene TRBJ2-5; D remains unclear. CDR3 length equals 13 residues. V was pared by 2 bases and J by 2 bases, with 6 bases between. Germline loops: CDR1 MNHEY, CDR2 SVGAGI. CDR3 residues: CASSYNLQETQYF. In DNA form, the CDR3 reads TGTGCCAGCAGTTACAATCTACAAGAGACCCAGTACTTC.

This clone showed up just once. Here the CDR3 DNA reads TGTGCCAGCAGGCAGACAGGGAGCTCCTACGAGCAGTACGTC. Translation gives CASRQTGSSYEQYV. The chain recombines TRBV7-3 with TRBJ2-7; 7 nucleotides align to TRBD1. The CDR3 is 14 amino acids. CDR1 and CDR2 (germline): SGHTA, FQGTGA. Trimming removed 6 bases from V and 0 bases from J; junction bases left unmatched: 5.

The genes are TRBV10-1 and TRBJ2-1; 8 positions match TRBD2. Unmatched junction bases numbered 3, after V lost 3 bases and J lost 2 bases. Germline values: CDR1 WNHNN, CDR2 SYGVQD (reference sequence). The CDR3 is 15 amino acids. The CDR3 region is CASSDAGGAYNEQFF. CDR3 bases: TGCGCCAGCAGTGATGCGGGGGGCGCCTACAATGAGCAGTTCTTC.

The V call is TRBV7-8, the J call TRBJ1-1; 9 positions match TRBD1. Per the germline V gene, CDR1 is SGHVS and CDR2 is FQNEAQ. The CDR3 is 15 amino acids. Unmatched junction bases numbered 5, after V lost 5 bases and J lost 1 base. This CDR3 is CASSNPTGGNTEAFF. CDR3 coding DNA: TGTGCCAGCAGCAACCCGACAGGGGGGAACACTGAAGCTTTCTTT. The whole variable domain, remainder taken from reference TRBV7-8 and TRBJ1-1, is GAGVSQSPRYKVAKRGQDVALRCDPISGHVSLFWYQQALGQGPEFLTYFQNEAQLDKSGLPSDRFFAERPEGSVSTLKIQRTQQEDSAVYLCASSNPTGGNTEAFFGQGTRLTVV.

Comment on this clone: Germline is not matched at one junction end, which may reflect a read error. The V and J genes are TRBV7-2 and TRBJ2-7; possibly TRBD1 for D (5 bases). There are 13 residues in the CDR3. Germline CDR1 SGHTA, CDR2 FQGNSA. The CDR3 here is CASSLDGLGQPNF. As DNA, the CDR3 is TGTGCCAGCAGCTTAGATGGCTTGGGGCAGCCGAACTTC.

The rearrangement joins TRBV4-2 to TRBJ2-3, with 9 nucleotides matching TRBD1. V gave up 4 bases and J gave up 2 bases; unmatched junction bases: 10. Germline loops: CDR1 LGHNA, CDR2 YNFKEQ. The CDR3 loop spans 17 amino acids. The CDR3 spells CASSPIPGQGLTDTQYF. CDR3 nucleotides: TGTGCCAGCAGCCCCATCCCGGGACAGGGCCTCACAGATACGCAGTATTTT.

Only one count was recorded for this clone. The chain couples TRBV6-6 to TRBJ2-7; the D gene is possibly TRBD1 (6 bases). V gave up 2 bases and J gave up 5 bases, with 10 bases separating them. The CDR3 contains 13 residues. Germline values: CDR1 MNHNY, CDR2 SVGAGI (reference sequence). CDR3 sequence (DNA): TGTGCCAGCAGTTACCAAAACAGGGACGAGCAGTACGTC. Its translation is CASSYQNRDEQYV.

The chain has TRBV9 and TRBJ1-6; D uncertain. Looked up from germline, CDR1 is SGDLS and CDR2 is YYNGEE. V dropped 0 bases and J dropped 7 bases, with 14 bases sitting between them. The CDR3 is made up of 16 amino acids. This CDR3 reads CASSVAGEPRNSPLHF. As DNA, the CDR3 is TGTGCCAGCAGCGTAGCCGGCGAACCGAGGAATTCACCCCTCCACTTT.

This chain joins TRBV5-4 and TRBJ2-5, with 10 nucleotides matching TRBD1. Germline-derived CDR1 and CDR2 are SGHNT and YYREEE (reference sequence). The V segment lost 3 bases and the J segment 5 bases; nucleotides outside the gene matches: 4. This CDR3 has 14 residues. The DNA of the CDR3 is TGTGCCAGCAGCTCGTTGGACAGGGGGGAGACCCAGTACTTC. Its protein product is CASSSLDRGETQYF. Filled out from reference TRBV5-4 and TRBJ2-5, the complete variable domain reads ETGVTQSPTHLIKTRGQQVTLRCSSQSGHNTVSWYQQALGQGPQFIFQYYREEENGRGNFPPRFSGLQFPNYSSELNVNALELDDSALYLCASSSLDRGETQYFGPGTRLLVL.

CDR3 amino acids: CASVLGQNNSPLHF. DNA for the CDR3: TGTGCCAGTGTCCTGGGCCAGAATAATTCACCCCTCCACTTT. The chain carries TRBV6-1 and TRBJ1-6, with D uncertain. CDR3 length: 14 amino acids. The V and J ends lost 9 bases and 5 bases respectively, with 14 bases between them. CDR1 and CDR2 from the germline V gene are MNHNS and SASEGT.

The rearrangement uses TRBV25-1 and TRBJ1-2; no clear D gene. V was clipped by 0 bases and J by 4 bases, with 6 bases between them. This CDR3 spans 13 amino acids. CDR1 and CDR2 from the germline V gene are MGHDK and SYGVNS. CDR3 sequence reads: CASSEYISYGYTF. The CDR3 nucleotides read TGTGCCAGCAGTGAATATATTAGCTATGGCTACACCTTC.

The rearrangement links TRBV11-2 to TRBJ2-5; D not certain. This CDR3 region has 14 residues. The V end was cut by 3 bases, the J end by 1 base, with 9 bases between. The germline V gene encodes CDR1 SGHAT and CDR2 FQNNGV. Here the CDR3 reads CASSFFGFQETQYF. In nucleotides, the CDR3 is TGTGCCAGCAGCTTCTTCGGGTTCCAAGAGACCCAGTACTTC.

This clone was counted only a few times. This chain uses TRBV6-7 with TRBJ1-1; 7 bases map to TRBD1. TRBV6-7 is annotated as an ORF whose role is uncertain. V gave up 4 bases and J gave up 1 base; unmatched junction bases: 6. The CDR3 contains 15 residues. CDR3 region: CASSSLGTANTEAFF. The CDR3, as DNA: TGTGCCAGCAGTTCCCTAGGGACAGCGAACACTGAAGCTTTCTTT.

J is TRBJ1-6 and V is TRBV6-5; D is unresolved. The CDR3 has 13 amino acids. The V gene's germline CDR1 is MNHEY and CDR2 SVGAGI. V lost 2 bases and J 9 bases, leaving 8 bases between the germline ends. The CDR3 is CASSYMAGSPLHF. The CDR3, as DNA: TGTGCCAGCAGTTACATGGCAGGTTCACCCCTCCACTTT.